The 12 T cell receptor beta chains presented below share a single source sample, sequenced in a study of neurological immune-mediated disorders. Via MiXCR, TCRdb re-called the 5' RACE reads, giving one row per CDR3 protein. Among about 50,000 distinct CDR3 sequences, approximately 3.3% were seen once, and the ten largest hold about 5.4%. Source material: PBMCs. Receptors were obtained from a man aged 40-55 years with multiple sclerosis.

This clonotype was counted at least ten times. The chain uses TRBV12-3 or TRBV12-4 and TRBJ1-6, with 9 bases identical to TRBD1. CDR3 length: 16 residues. The ends lost 6 bases at V and 9 bases at J; junction bases unmatched: 12. CDR3 sequence (DNA): TGTGCCAGCAGGCTAGGGACAGGGCGAGGGATTTCACCCCTCCACTTT. As protein: CASRLGTGRGISPLHF.

This clonotype was detected many times. The rearrangement links TRBV4-2 to TRBJ1-1; possibly TRBD1 for D (6 bases). The CDR3 loop spans 12 amino acids. V was clipped by 4 bases and J by 11 bases, with 14 bases between them. Germline loops: CDR1 LGHNA, CDR2 YNFKEQ. CDR3: CASSPPTGPAFF. The DNA for the CDR3 is TGTGCCAGCAGCCCACCGACAGGACCGGCTTTCTTT.

This clonotype was seen repeatedly, ten times or more. The chain couples TRBV5-1 to TRBJ2-1; TRBD2 is a possible D gene (5 bases). This CDR3 contains 15 residues. Germline V gene sequence: CDR1 SGHRS, CDR2 YFSETQ. V lost 3 bases and J lost 7, with 17 bases in between. The CDR3 DNA follows: TGCGCCAGCAGCTGGTCCCGGGGTATAGGTAATGAGCAGTTCTTC. It is translated as CASSWSRGIGNEQFF.

This clonotype was observed a handful of times. A much larger clone lies one base from this, so it may be a read error. The rearrangement links TRBV5-1 to TRBJ1-4; the match to TRBD1 covers 11 bases. CDR3 length: 16 amino acids. CDR1 is SGHRS, CDR2 YFSETQ, per germline. Trimming removed 0 bases from V and 8 bases from J; junction bases left unmatched: 6. CDR3 in amino acids: CASSLGDRGINEKLFF. The CDR3 DNA reads TGCGCCAGCAGCTTGGGGGACAGGGGGATTAACGAAAAACTGTTTTTT.

This clonotype was detected ten times or more. Mismatch with germline at one junction end may stem from a read error. The rearrangement links TRBV7-9 to TRBJ1-6; no clear D. The CDR3 contains 13 residues. Germline V CDR1 and CDR2: SEHNR, FQNEAQ (reference sequence). The chain's CDR3 is CASSLANRSPLNF. The DNA of the CDR3 is TGTGCCAGCAGCTTAGCGAACAGATCACCCCTCAACTTT. Full variable domain (remainder filled in from reference TRBV7-9 and TRBJ1-6): DTGVSQNPRHKITKRGQNVTFRCDPISEHNRLYWYRQTLGQGPEFLTYFQNEAQLEKSRLLSDRFSAERPKGSFSTLEIQRTEQGDSAMYLCASSLANRSPLNFGNGTRLTVT.

This clonotype was counted at least ten times. The chain uses TRBV28 and TRBJ2-1; possible D gene TRBD1, 6 bases. The V end was cut by 7 bases, the J end by 5 bases, with 15 bases between. The CDR3 has 14 residues. Per the germline V gene, CDR1 is MDHEN and CDR2 is SYDVKM. As DNA, the CDR3 is TGTGCCAGCACGTCGGGACAAGCCCACAATGAGCAGTTCTTC. Amino acids: CASTSGQAHNEQFF.

This clonotype showed up many times. The V call is TRBV12-3 or TRBV12-4, the J call TRBJ2-3; 16 bases fit TRBD2. Losses at the gene ends were 6 bases for V and 4 bases for J; bases not matched to a gene: 10. This CDR3 contains 18 residues. DNA of the CDR3: TGTGCCAGCAGCCAATACTCGGGACTAGCGGGGGGGGCAGATACGCAGTATTTT. Translated: CASSQYSGLAGGADTQYF.

This clonotype was observed at least ten times. As DNA, the CDR3 is TGCGCCAGCAGTCCGCCGGGGGGGCGCGAATCCTACGAGCAGTACTTC. Translation: CASSPPGGRESYEQYF. The chain employs TRBV5-1 and TRBJ2-7; 8 bases match TRBD2. CDR1 and CDR2 from the germline V gene are SGHRS and YFSETQ. The CDR3 runs to 16 residues. J gave up 1 base and V 5 bases, and 11 bases lay outside the gene matches.

This clonotype was detected ten times or more. The V call is TRBV10-3, the J call TRBJ1-4; D remains ambiguous. This CDR3 has 14 residues. Germline values: CDR1 ENHRY, CDR2 SYGVKD. V dropped 6 bases and J dropped 0 bases, with 8 bases sitting between them. The CDR3 region is CAIRDLPTNEKLFF. The CDR3 coding sequence is TGTGCCATCAGGGACCTTCCAACTAATGAAAAACTGTTTTTT.

This clonotype was seen repeatedly, ten times or more. At one of its ends the junction is not consistent with the germline gene, which may arise from a read error. The chain joins TRBV7-7 to TRBJ2-6, with D maybe TRBD1 (6 bases). Germline CDR1 and CDR2: SSHAT and FNYEAQ (reference sequence). The CDR3 loop spans 17 amino acids. CDR3 sequence reads: CASSRPDSPHGANVLTF. CDR3 nucleotide sequence: TGTGCTAGCAGTCGTCCGGACAGCCCTCATGGGGCCAACGTCCTGACTTTC.

This clonotype has a count of ten or more. The rearrangement links TRBV7-2 to TRBJ2-2; the D is unclear. Germline CDR1 and CDR2: SGHTA and FQGNSA. The germline V and J ends were trimmed by 1 base and 1 base, with 7 bases remaining between them. The CDR3 contains 15 residues. The CDR3 coding sequence is TGTGCCAGCAGCTTAGTGGCCATGAACACCGGGGAGCTGTTTTTT. Encoded protein: CASSLVAMNTGELFF.

The sample holds many counts of this clonotype. V usage is TRBV7-9 and J usage is TRBJ2-5, with D perhaps TRBD2 (6 bases). Germline V gene sequence: CDR1 SEHNR, CDR2 FQNEAQ (reference sequence). This CDR3 comprises 15 residues. Deletions cut 4 bases from V and 7 bases from J, with 19 bases between. The CDR3 sequence: CASSSKPGLGGTQYF. The CDR3 coding sequence is TGTGCCAGCAGCTCTAAACCGGGACTGGGTGGGACCCAGTACTTC. Combining the CDR3 with reference TRBV7-9 and TRBJ2-5 gives the whole variable domain DTGVSQNPRHKITKRGQNVTFRCDPISEHNRLYWYRQTLGQGPEFLTYFQNEAQLEKSRLLSDRFSAERPKGSFSTLEIQRTEQGDSAMYLCASSSKPGLGGTQYFGPGTRLLVL.